The 28 T cell receptor beta chains below all came from one sample that was sequenced in a study of siplizumab effects on memory and regulatory T cells. TCRdb keeps only in-frame clones here, not all; method: immunoSEQ multiplex PCR. The profile covers about 27,000 clones, with more than 65% appearing a single time and roughly a quarter taken by the ten largest. The sample was memory CD4+ T cells sorted from blood. The receptors here all came from a human donor in good health.

This clone was found a few times. The chain joins TRBV6-1 to TRBJ1-2, with TRBD1 as a possible D gene (5 bases). The CDR3 totals 17 residues. Per the germline V gene, CDR1 is MNHNS and CDR2 is SASEGT. V lost 0 bases, J lost 3 bases, and 17 bases lay in between. CDR3 in amino acids: CASSEAVWARDHYGYTF. In DNA, the CDR3 is TGTGCCAGCAGTGAAGCGGTGTGGGCCAGGGATCACTATGGCTACACCTTC.

This rearrangement joins TRBV5-1 to TRBJ2-3; 13 nucleotides line up with TRBD2. The length of the CDR3 is 23 residues. V was clipped by 0 bases and J by 1 base; unmatched bases: 20. Germline V gene sequence: CDR1 SGHRS, CDR2 YFSETQ. The CDR3 DNA sequence: TGCGCCAGCAGCTTGGAGCCCCCCCGGTTTGGACTAGCGGGAGTAACTGGCACAGATACGCAGTATTTT. Amino acid sequence: CASSLEPPRFGLAGVTGTDTQYF.

The rearrangement links TRBV7-2 to TRBJ1-5; TRBD1 agrees at 8 bases. V trimming: 5 bases; J trimming: 5 bases; junction bases outside the gene matches: 5. The CDR3 covers 14 residues. Germline-derived CDR1 and CDR2 are SGHTA and FQGNSA. CDR3 residues: CASSRTGGDQPQHF. In nucleotides, the CDR3 is TGTGCCAGCAGCCGTACAGGGGGTGATCAGCCCCAGCATTTT.

This clone was seen a single time. The CDR3 DNA sequence: TGCAGCGTTGAAGATCGTAGGGGACTATATGGCTACACCTTC. This sequence encodes CSVEDRRGLYGYTF. The rearrangement links TRBV29-1 to TRBJ1-2, with D perhaps matching TRBD1 (5 bases). This CDR3 has 14 amino acids. Trimming took off 0 bases at V and 5 bases at J, with 13 bases between the two ends. From germline, CDR1 is SQVTM and CDR2 ANQGSEA.

CDR3 residues: CASSQDVQRADTQYF. The CDR3 DNA sequence: TGTGCCAGCAGCCAAGATGTACAGCGGGCAGATACGCAGTATTTT. The chain joins TRBV14 to TRBJ2-3; the D gene is possibly TRBD2 (6 bases). CDR1 SGHDN and CDR2 FVKESK come from the germline V gene. This CDR3 has 15 residues. V lost 0 bases, J lost 4 bases, and 11 bases lay in between.

This clone was observed a few times. The J gene is TRBJ1-3, the V gene TRBV5-1; no firm D call. CDR3 length equals 14 residues. Trimming removed 0 bases from V and 4 bases from J, with 8 bases in between. Per the germline V gene, CDR1 is SGHRS and CDR2 is YFSETQ. In DNA form, the CDR3 reads TGCGCCAGCAGCTTGGACAGTCGCGGAAACACCATATATTTT. Translation gives CASSLDSRGNTIYF.

The rearrangement joins TRBV27 to TRBJ2-7, with 10 bases that match TRBD1. In germline, CDR1 is MNHEY, CDR2 SMNVEV (reference sequence). The trim removed 6 bases at V and 1 base at J, leaving 3 bases unmatched. This CDR3 is built from 14 residues. CDR3 protein: CASRWTGGSYEQYF. CDR3 coding DNA: TGTGCCAGCAGGTGGACAGGGGGGTCCTACGAGCAGTACTTC.

The V call is TRBV19, the J call TRBJ1-2; D is undetermined. Germline loops: CDR1 LNHDA, CDR2 SQIVND (reference sequence). The ends were cut back, 4 bases at V and 3 bases at J, with 15 bases in the middle. CDR3 length: 15 amino acids. CDR3 DNA sequence: TGTGCCAGTAGTAGGGTGGGTTCCGGCGACTATGGCTACACCTTC. It codes for CASSRVGSGDYGYTF.

The chain employs TRBV19 and TRBJ1-1, with TRBD1 matching 8 bases. The CDR3 sequence is 15 residues long. Germline values: CDR1 LNHDA, CDR2 SQIVND (reference sequence). The V gene end was trimmed by 10 bases and the J gene end by 1 base; junction bases not matched to a gene: 11. CDR3 residues: CATLKTGTGNTEAFF. The CDR3 nucleotides are TGTGCCACCCTTAAAACCGGGACAGGGAACACTGAAGCTTTCTTT.

The chain links TRBV2 to TRBJ1-2; no firm D call. The CDR3 covers 15 residues. V shed 4 bases and J shed 4 bases, with 16 bases lying between them. Germline CDR1 and CDR2: SNHLY and FYNNEI. The CDR3 spells CASSGGGYGLYGYTF. The CDR3, as DNA: TGTGCCAGCAGTGGAGGCGGGTACGGGCTCTATGGCTACACCTTC.

The sample holds a few counts of this clone. This rearrangement joins TRBV7-8 to TRBJ1-3, with D unclear. This CDR3 comprises 12 residues. Per the germline V gene, CDR1 is SGHVS and CDR2 is FQNEAQ. V lost 8 bases and J 5 bases, leaving 10 bases between the germline ends. In DNA, the CDR3 is TGTGCCAGCTCCGGGCAGCGAAACACCATATATTTT. Encoded protein: CASSGQRNTIYF.

The CDR3: CAWSVRGGYDEQFF. In DNA, the CDR3 is TGTGCCTGGAGTGTACGTGGTGGGTACGATGAGCAGTTCTTC. This sequence joins TRBV30 and TRBJ2-1; D remains unclear. This CDR3 spans 14 amino acids. CDR1 and CDR2 (germline): GTSNPN, SVGIG (reference sequence). V lost 0 bases, J lost 8 bases, and 14 bases lay in between. Looking up the rest from reference TRBV30 and TRBJ2-1 gives the full variable domain: SQTIHQWPATLVQPVGSPLSLECTVEGTSNPNLYWYRQAAGRGLQLLFYSVGIGQISSEVPQNLSASRPQDRQFILSSKKLLLSDSGFYLCAWSVRGGYDEQFFGPGTRLTVL.

The chain combines TRBV18 with TRBJ1-4; the D is unclear. Trimming shortened V by 3 bases and J by 7 bases, and 6 bases separated the two germline ends. This CDR3 has 12 residues. Germline CDR1 is KGHSH and CDR2 is LQKENI. The CDR3 DNA is TGTGCCAGCTCACCTGGACGTGAAAAACTGTTTTTT. Its translation: CASSPGREKLFF.

V is TRBV4-1 and J is TRBJ2-5; D gene ambiguous. This CDR3 region has 13 residues. The V end lost 3 bases, the J end lost 5 bases, and 10 bases lay between the germline ends. CDR1 is MGHRA and CDR2 is YSYEKL in the germline V gene. The CDR3 DNA reads as TGCGCCAGCAGCCATATAGGGCTGGAGACCCAGTACTTC. Amino acid sequence: CASSHIGLETQYF.

There are a few counts of this clone. The rearrangement uses TRBV5-6 and TRBJ2-1; D gene ambiguous. V was clipped by 4 bases and J by 0 bases, with 11 bases between them. Germline V gene data show CDR1 as SGHDT and CDR2 as YYEEEE. This CDR3 is 15 amino acids long. The CDR3 loop is CASSIRLTSYNEQFF. DNA of the CDR3: TGTGCCAGCAGCATAAGACTCACCTCCTACAATGAGCAGTTCTTC.

This clone showed up just a few times. The rearrangement joins TRBV6-4 to TRBJ2-1; 7 positions agree with TRBD1. The CDR3 runs to 13 residues. Looked up from germline, CDR1 is MRHNA and CDR2 is SNTAGT. With V trimmed by 5 bases and J by 9 bases, 7 bases remained unmatched. The CDR3 loop reads CASSWTGQSEQFF. In DNA, the CDR3 is TGTGCCAGCAGTTGGACAGGCCAGTCTGAGCAGTTCTTC.

The genes are TRBV6-1 and TRBJ1-6; D unclear. Between the trimmed V and J ends, which lost 8 bases and 6 bases, there was a span of 17 bases. The CDR3 covers 15 residues. Germline CDR1 is MNHNS and CDR2 is SASEGT. The CDR3 DNA sequence: TGTGCCAGCCAATTCGGAAACATGGGTAATTCACCCCTCCACTTT. Protein sequence: CASQFGNMGNSPLHF.

The chain carries TRBV6-6 and TRBJ2-1; D is unclear. CDR1 is MNHNY, CDR2 SVGAGI, per germline (reference sequence). The CDR3 totals 13 residues. The V gene lost 3 bases and the J gene lost 7 bases, with 10 bases spanning the gap. CDR3 amino acids: CASSYGNRNEQFF. For the CDR3, the DNA is TGTGCCAGCAGTTATGGCAATAGGAATGAGCAGTTCTTC.

The chain recombines TRBV15 with TRBJ2-7; D not resolved. V was shortened by 0 bases and J by 2 bases, with 11 bases between the two germline ends. Germline CDR1 and CDR2: LNHNV and YYDKDF (reference sequence). This CDR3 has 15 amino acids. The DNA of the CDR3 is TGTGCCACCAGCAGAGACCCTCGGCAAGCCTACGAGCAGTACTTC. Amino acids: CATSRDPRQAYEQYF.

The V call is TRBV12-5, the J call TRBJ2-1, with D uncertain. V dropped 6 bases and J dropped 6 bases, with 9 bases sitting between them. Germline CDR1 is LGHNT and CDR2 is FRNRAP. The CDR3 loop spans 12 amino acids. CDR3 nucleotides: TGTGCTAGTGGGCACCTGGGCAATGAGCAGTTCTTC. It translates to CASGHLGNEQFF.

The rearrangement uses TRBV30 and TRBJ1-2; D is possibly TRBD1 (6 bases). The germline gives CDR1 GTSNPN, CDR2 SVGIG (reference sequence). This CDR3 has 14 residues. V gave up 0 bases and J gave up 6 bases, with 14 bases separating them. The chain's CDR3 is CAWSVRRGYNGYTF. Written as DNA, the CDR3 is TGTGCCTGGAGTGTACGAAGGGGGTATAATGGCTACACCTTC.

This clone came up once. This sequence joins TRBV5-6 and TRBJ1-6, with 7 bases matching TRBD1. The CDR3 covers 15 residues. V lost 4 bases to trimming and J lost 7 bases; unmatched junction nucleotides: 8. Germline V gives CDR1 SGHDT, CDR2 YYEEEE. The CDR3 DNA is TGTGCCAGCAGCCAGAACAGGGGTGGCAATTCACCCCTCCACTTT. As protein: CASSQNRGGNSPLHF.

The chain has TRBV5-1 and TRBJ1-2; 8 positions agree with TRBD1. The J segment lost 5 bases and the V segment lost 2 bases, leaving 8 bases of the junction unmatched. The CDR3 has 15 residues. Germline CDR1 and CDR2: SGHRS and YFSETQ. The CDR3 protein is CASSFGQGRRYGYTF. CDR3 nucleotides: TGCGCCAGCAGCTTTGGACAGGGAAGGAGATATGGCTACACCTTC.

The rearrangement uses TRBV1 and TRBJ1-1; the table calls TRBD1, which could not be checked here. TRBV1 is reported as a pseudogene. The CDR3 spans 14 residues. The CDR3 nucleotides are TGCACCAGAAAACACGCCCCAGAGAACACTGAAGCTTTCTTT. Encoded protein: CTRKHAPENTEAFF.

This clone came up a few times. This chain connects TRBV7-2 to TRBJ2-7; 7 bases agree with TRBD1. Germline loops: CDR1 SGHTA, CDR2 FQGNSA. The CDR3 is made up of 12 amino acids. J gave up 7 bases and V 8 bases, and 8 bases lay outside the gene matches. CDR3 residues: CASGTGAGEQYF. CDR3 DNA sequence: TGTGCCAGCGGCACAGGGGCGGGTGAGCAGTACTTC.

The chain combines TRBV7-3 with TRBJ1-1; TRBD1 is a possible D gene (6 bases). This CDR3 region has 15 residues. V shed 5 bases and J shed 4 bases, with 17 bases lying between them. Germline CDR1 reads SGHTA; CDR2 reads FQGTGA. CDR3 sequence: CASSPSPRGGTEAFF. CDR3 DNA sequence: TGTGCCAGCAGCCCATCACCCAGGGGAGGCACTGAAGCTTTCTTT.

This chain connects TRBV28 to TRBJ2-5, with 9 positions matching TRBD2. Germline values: CDR1 MDHEN, CDR2 SYDVKM. This CDR3 is built from 17 residues. V trimming: 6 bases; J trimming: 5 bases; junction bases outside the gene matches: 16. Here the CDR3 reads CASSTYRSSGMRETQYF. The CDR3, as DNA: TGTGCCAGCAGCACCTACCGATCTAGCGGGATGAGGGAGACCCAGTACTTC.

The rearrangement links TRBV7-9 to TRBJ2-3, with D perhaps TRBD2 (6 bases). Germline V gene lookup returns CDR1 SEHNR and CDR2 FQNEAQ (reference sequence). Trimming shortened V by 6 bases and J by 2 bases, and 18 bases separated the two germline ends. The CDR3 extends over 16 amino acids. CDR3 in amino acids: CASSPGTQRATDTQYF. The CDR3 DNA sequence: TGTGCCAGCAGTCCTGGGACCCAGCGGGCCACAGATACGCAGTATTTT.